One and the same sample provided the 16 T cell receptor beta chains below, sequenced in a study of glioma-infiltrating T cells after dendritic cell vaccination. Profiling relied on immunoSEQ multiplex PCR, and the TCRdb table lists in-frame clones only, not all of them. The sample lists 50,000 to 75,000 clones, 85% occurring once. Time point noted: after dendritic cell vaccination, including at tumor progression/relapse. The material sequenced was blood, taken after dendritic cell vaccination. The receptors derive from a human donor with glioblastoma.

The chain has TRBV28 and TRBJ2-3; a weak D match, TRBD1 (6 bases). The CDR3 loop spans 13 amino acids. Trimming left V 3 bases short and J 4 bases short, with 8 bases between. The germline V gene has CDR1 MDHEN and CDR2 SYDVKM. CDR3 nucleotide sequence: TGTGCCAGCAGTTTGCAGGGGCCAGATACGCAGTATTTT. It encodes CASSLQGPDTQYF.

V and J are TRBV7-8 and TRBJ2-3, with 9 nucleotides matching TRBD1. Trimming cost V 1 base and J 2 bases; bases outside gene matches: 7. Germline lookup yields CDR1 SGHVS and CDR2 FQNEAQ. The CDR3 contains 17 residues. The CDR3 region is CASSLGQGGPYTDTQYF. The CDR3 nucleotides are TGTGCCAGCAGCTTAGGACAGGGGGGGCCCTACACAGATACGCAGTATTTT.

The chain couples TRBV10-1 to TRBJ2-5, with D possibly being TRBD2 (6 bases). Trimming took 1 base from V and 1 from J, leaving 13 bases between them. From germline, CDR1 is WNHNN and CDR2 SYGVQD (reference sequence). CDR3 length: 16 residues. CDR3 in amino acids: CASSEFTTGLQETQYF. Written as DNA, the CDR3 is TGCGCCAGCAGTGAGTTTACGACGGGACTCCAAGAGACCCAGTACTTC.

The CDR3 here is CASSLITDYSIYEQYF. The CDR3 DNA is TGTGCCAGCAGCCTCATTACGGACTACTCAATCTACGAGCAGTACTTC. The chain is built from TRBV5-6 and TRBJ2-7; D perhaps matches TRBD2 (6 bases). This CDR3 region has 16 residues. The V gene's germline CDR1 is SGHDT and CDR2 YYEEEE. V was clipped by 4 bases and J by 3 bases, with 20 bases between them.

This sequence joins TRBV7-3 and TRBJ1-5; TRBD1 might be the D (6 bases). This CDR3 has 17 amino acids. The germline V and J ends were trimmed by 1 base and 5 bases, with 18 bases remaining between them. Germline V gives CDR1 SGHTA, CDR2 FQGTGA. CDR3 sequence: CASSLKRGGGFDQPQHF. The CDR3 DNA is TGTGCCAGCAGCTTAAAACGAGGGGGGGGGTTCGATCAGCCCCAGCATTTT.

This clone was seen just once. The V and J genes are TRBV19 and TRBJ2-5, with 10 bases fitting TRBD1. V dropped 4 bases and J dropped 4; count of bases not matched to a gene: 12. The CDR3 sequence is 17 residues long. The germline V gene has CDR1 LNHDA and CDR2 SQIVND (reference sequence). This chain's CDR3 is CASSNRDRGPDGETQYF. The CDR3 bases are TGTGCCAGTAGTAACCGGGACAGGGGCCCCGATGGAGAGACCCAGTACTTC.

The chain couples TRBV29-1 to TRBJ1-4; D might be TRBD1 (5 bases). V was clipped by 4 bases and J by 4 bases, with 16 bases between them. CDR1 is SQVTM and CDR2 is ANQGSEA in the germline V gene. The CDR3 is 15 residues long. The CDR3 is CSVVVRDGGNEKLFF. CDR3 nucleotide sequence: TGCAGCGTTGTCGTCCGGGACGGGGGTAATGAAAAACTGTTTTTT.

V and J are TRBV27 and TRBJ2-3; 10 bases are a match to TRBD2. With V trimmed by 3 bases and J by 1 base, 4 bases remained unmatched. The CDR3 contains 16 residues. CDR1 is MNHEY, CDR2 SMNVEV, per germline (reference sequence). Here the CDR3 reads CASSLLAGAGTDTQYF. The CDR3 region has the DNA TGTGCCAGCAGTTTGCTAGCGGGGGCCGGCACAGATACGCAGTATTTT.

The CDR3 loop is CASSLEGRNQETQYF. As DNA, the CDR3 is TGTGCCAGCAGCTTAGAGGGGCGCAACCAAGAGACCCAGTACTTC. This chain links TRBV11-2 with TRBJ2-5; D perhaps matches TRBD1 (5 bases). Trimming took 0 bases from V and 0 from J, leaving 8 bases between them. The CDR3 totals 15 residues. Germline V gene data show CDR1 as SGHAT and CDR2 as FQNNGV.

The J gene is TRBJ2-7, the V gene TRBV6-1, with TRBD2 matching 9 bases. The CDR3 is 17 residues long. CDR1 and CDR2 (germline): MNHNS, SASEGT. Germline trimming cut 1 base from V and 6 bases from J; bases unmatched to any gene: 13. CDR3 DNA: TGTGCCAGCAGTGAAGTATTGATCGCGGGGGGGCTGGCCGAGCAGTACTTC. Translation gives CASSEVLIAGGLAEQYF.

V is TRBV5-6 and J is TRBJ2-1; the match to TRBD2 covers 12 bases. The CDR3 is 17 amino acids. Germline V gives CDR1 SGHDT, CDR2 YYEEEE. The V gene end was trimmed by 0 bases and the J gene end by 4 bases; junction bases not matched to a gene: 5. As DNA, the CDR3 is TGTGCCAGCAGCTTGGGGGAGGGACTAGCGGGTTACAATGAGCAGTTCTTC. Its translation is CASSLGEGLAGYNEQFF.

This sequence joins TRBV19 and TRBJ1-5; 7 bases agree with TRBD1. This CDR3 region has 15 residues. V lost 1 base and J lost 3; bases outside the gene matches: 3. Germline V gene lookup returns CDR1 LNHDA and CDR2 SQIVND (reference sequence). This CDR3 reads CASSIGGQFNQPQHF. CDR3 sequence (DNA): TGTGCCAGTAGTATAGGGGGACAGTTCAATCAGCCCCAGCATTTT.

The chain's CDR3 is CASSQGVTGRAFF. In nucleotides, the CDR3 is TGTGCCAGCAGCCAAGGGGTCACAGGACGAGCTTTCTTT. The chain combines TRBV4-2 with TRBJ1-1; tentatively, D is TRBD1 (5 bases). This CDR3 has 13 residues. Per germline, CDR1 LGHNA and CDR2 YNFKEQ. Trimming cost V 1 base and J 10 bases, with 13 bases left between them.

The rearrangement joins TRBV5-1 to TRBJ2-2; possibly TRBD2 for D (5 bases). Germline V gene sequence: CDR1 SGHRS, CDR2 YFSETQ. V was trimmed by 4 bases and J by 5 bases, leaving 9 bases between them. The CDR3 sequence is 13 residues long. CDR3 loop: CASSVRGTGELFF. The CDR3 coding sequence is TGCGCCAGCAGCGTCCGGGGAACCGGGGAGCTGTTTTTT.

The CDR3 here is CAWSVSPSAPEQYF. In DNA form, the CDR3 reads TGTGCCTGGAGTGTAAGCCCTAGCGCCCCCGAGCAGTACTTC. The chain uses TRBV30 and TRBJ2-7; D may be TRBD2 (6 bases). The V end lost 0 bases, the J end lost 6 bases, and 15 bases lay between the germline ends. Germline V CDR1 and CDR2: GTSNPN, SVGIG (reference sequence). The CDR3 extends over 14 amino acids.

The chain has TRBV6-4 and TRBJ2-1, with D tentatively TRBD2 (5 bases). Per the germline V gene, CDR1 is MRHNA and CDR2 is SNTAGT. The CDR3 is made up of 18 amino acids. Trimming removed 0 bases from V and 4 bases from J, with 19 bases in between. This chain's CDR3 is CASSDSLPGNIRYNEQFF. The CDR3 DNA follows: TGTGCCAGCAGTGACTCACTCCCGGGGAATATACGGTACAATGAGCAGTTCTTC.